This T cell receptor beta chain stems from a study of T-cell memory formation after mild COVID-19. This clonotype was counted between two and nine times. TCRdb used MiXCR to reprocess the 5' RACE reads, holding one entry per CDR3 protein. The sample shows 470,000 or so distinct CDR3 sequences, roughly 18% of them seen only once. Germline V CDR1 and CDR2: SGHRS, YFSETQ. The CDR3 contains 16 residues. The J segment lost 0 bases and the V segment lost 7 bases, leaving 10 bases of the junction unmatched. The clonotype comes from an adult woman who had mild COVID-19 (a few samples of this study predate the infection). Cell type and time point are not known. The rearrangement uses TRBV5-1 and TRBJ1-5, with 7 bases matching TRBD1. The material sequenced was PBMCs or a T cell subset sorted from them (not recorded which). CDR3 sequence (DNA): TGCGCCAGCCCGGGGACAGCACAGTATAGCAATCAGCCCCAGCATTTT. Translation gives CASPGTAQYSNQPQHF.